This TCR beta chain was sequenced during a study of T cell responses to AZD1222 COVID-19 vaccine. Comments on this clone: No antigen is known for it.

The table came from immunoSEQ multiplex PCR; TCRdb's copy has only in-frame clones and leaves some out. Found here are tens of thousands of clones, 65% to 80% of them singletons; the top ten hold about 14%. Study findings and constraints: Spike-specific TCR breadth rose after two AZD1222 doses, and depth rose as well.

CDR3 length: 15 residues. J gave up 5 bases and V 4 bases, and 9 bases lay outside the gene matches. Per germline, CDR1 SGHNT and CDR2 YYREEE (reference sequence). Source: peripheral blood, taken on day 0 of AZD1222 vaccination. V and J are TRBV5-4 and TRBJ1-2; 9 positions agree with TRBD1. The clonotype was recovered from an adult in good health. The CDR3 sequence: CASSRGTGSYYGYTF. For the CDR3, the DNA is TGTGCCAGCAGCCGGGGGACAGGGAGTTATTATGGCTACACCTTC. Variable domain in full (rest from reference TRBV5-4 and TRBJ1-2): ETGVTQSPTHLIKTRGQQVTLRCSSQSGHNTVSWYQQALGQGPQFIFQYYREEENGRGNFPPRFSGLQFPNYSSELNVNALELDDSALYLCASSRGTGSYYGYTFGSGTRLTVV.